These 28 T cell receptor beta chains originate from one sample sequenced in a study of cytotoxic CD8 clonotypes in ibrutinib-treated CLL. Only in-frame clones appear in the TCRdb table, and some are missing; sequencing was by immunoSEQ multiplex PCR. The sample carries thousands of clones, about 59% recorded once. The specimen comprised PBMCs, sampled before ibrutinib treatment. The receptors were sampled from a human donor with chronic lymphocytic leukemia.

The chain has TRBV2 and TRBJ1-2; TRBD1 is a possible D gene (5 bases). CDR1 is SNHLY, CDR2 FYNNEI, per germline. This CDR3 is built from 13 residues. The ends were cut back, 4 bases at V and 4 bases at J, with 10 bases in the middle. CDR3 nucleotides: TGTGCCAGCAGTGGGGGGAGCATCTATGGCTACACCTTC. It is translated as CASSGGSIYGYTF.

This clone is classed as medium-sized (0.01 to 0.1%). The rearrangement uses TRBV28 and TRBJ2-3; 10 nucleotides agree with TRBD2. The CDR3 covers 15 residues. Germline V gene lookup returns CDR1 MDHEN and CDR2 SYDVKM. With 3 bases clipped from V and 4 bases from J, the junction kept 4 bases outside the gene matches. Written as DNA, the CDR3 is TGTGCCAGCAGTTTCGCTAGCGGGAGCCCAGATACGCAGTATTTT. Protein product: CASSFASGSPDTQYF.

V usage is TRBV7-9 and J usage is TRBJ1-3; D remains ambiguous. V was shortened by 1 base and J by 6 bases, with 7 bases between the two germline ends. Germline lookup yields CDR1 SEHNR and CDR2 FQNEAQ (reference sequence). The CDR3 runs to 13 residues. CDR3 coding DNA: TGTGCCAGCAGCTTAGACGGCCCAAACACCATATATTTT. It encodes CASSLDGPNTIYF. Full variable domain (rest looked up from reference TRBV7-9 and TRBJ1-3): DTGVSQNPRHKITKRGQNVTFRCDPISEHNRLYWYRQTLGQGPEFLTYFQNEAQLEKSRLLSDRFSAERPKGSFSTLEIQRTEQGDSAMYLCASSLDGPNTIYFGEGSWLTVV.

Concerning this clone: The junction and the germline gene differ at one end; a read error may be behind it. The chain couples TRBV7-7 to TRBJ2-1, with TRBD2 identical over 14 bases. The CDR3 has 15 amino acids. Germline assignment: CDR1 SSHAT and CDR2 FNYEAQ (reference sequence). The CDR3 DNA sequence: TGTGCTAGCAGCCTGGGACTAGCGGGAGCGGATGAGCAGTTCTTC. Translation: CASSLGLAGADEQFF.

This rearrangement joins TRBV19 to TRBJ1-1; no reliable D call. The CDR3 covers 15 residues. Germline lookup yields CDR1 LNHDA and CDR2 SQIVND (reference sequence). The V gene lost 6 bases and the J gene lost 1 base, with 15 bases spanning the gap. CDR3 coding DNA: TGTGCCAGTAGACTGACGGGGAGAACGAACACTGAAGCTTTCTTT. Its protein is CASRLTGRTNTEAFF.

The chain recombines TRBV7-9 with TRBJ2-6; the D is unclear. V dropped 7 bases and J dropped 4 bases, with 8 bases sitting between them. CDR3 length: 13 amino acids. Germline values: CDR1 SEHNR, CDR2 FQNEAQ (reference sequence). The CDR3 DNA reads as TGTGCCAGCACCAAAGGGGGGGCCAACGTCCTGACTTTC. Translating it yields CASTKGGANVLTF.

The CDR3 nucleotides are TGTGCCAGCAGCTTGTGGATGGGGGGAACGAGTTTGAACACTGAAGCTTTCTTT. Protein sequence: CASSLWMGGTSLNTEAFF. V usage is TRBV5-8 and J usage is TRBJ1-1; D possibly corresponds to TRBD1 (5 bases). Germline V gene sequence: CDR1 SGHTS, CDR2 YDEGEE. Trimming took off 1 base at V and 0 bases at J, with 19 bases between the two ends. The CDR3 length is 18 residues.

The chain employs TRBV5-1 and TRBJ2-3; the match to TRBD2 covers 13 bases. Germline loops: CDR1 SGHRS, CDR2 YFSETQ. This CDR3 contains 14 residues. J lost 9 bases, V lost 4 bases, and 5 bases had no gene match. CDR3 sequence (DNA): TGCGCCAGCAGCCTAGGACTAGCGGGAGACACGCAGTATTTT. It yields the protein CASSLGLAGDTQYF. The complete variable domain, with remaining parts taken from reference TRBV5-1 and TRBJ2-3, reads KAGVTQTPRYLIKTRGQQVTLSCSPISGHRSVSWYQQTPGQGLQFLFEYFSETQRNKGNFPGRFSGRQFSNSRSEMNVSTLELGDSALYLCASSLGLAGDTQYFGPGTRLTVL.

The chain joins TRBV5-4 to TRBJ2-5; 9 bases match TRBD2. V trimming: 0 bases; J trimming: 4 bases; junction bases outside the gene matches: 10. The CDR3 loop spans 17 amino acids. Per germline, CDR1 SGHNT and CDR2 YYREEE (reference sequence). The CDR3 reads CASSLDPAGGLIETQYF. The CDR3 region has the DNA TGTGCCAGCAGCTTGGATCCAGCGGGGGGTCTGATAGAGACCCAGTACTTC.

J is TRBJ2-1 and V is TRBV7-6; the D gene is possibly TRBD2 (6 bases). The V end lost 7 bases, the J end lost 4 bases, and 17 bases lay between the germline ends. CDR3 length: 15 amino acids. CDR1 is SGHVS, CDR2 FNYEAQ, per germline. The CDR3 nucleotides are TGTGCCAGCACCATACAGGACGGGGGATACAATGAGCAGTTCTTC. This gives the protein CASTIQDGGYNEQFF.

The V and J genes are TRBV5-1 and TRBJ2-2, with 10 bases fitting TRBD1. The CDR3 is 15 residues long. The junction had 8 bases not matched to a gene; V was cut back by 4 bases and J by 8 bases. Germline V lookup: CDR1 SGHRS, CDR2 YFSETQ. CDR3 bases: TGCGCCAGCAGCGCCAACCGGGACAGGGGAGGGGAGCTGTTTTTT. Its protein is CASSANRDRGGELFF. Supplemented by reference TRBV5-1 and TRBJ2-2, the full variable domain reads KAGVTQTPRYLIKTRGQQVTLSCSPISGHRSVSWYQQTPGQGLQFLFEYFSETQRNKGNFPGRFSGRQFSNSRSEMNVSTLELGDSALYLCASSANRDRGGELFFGEGSRLTVL.

This chain uses TRBV7-9 with TRBJ1-1; D call uncertain. Between the trimmed V and J ends, which lost 5 bases and 1 base, there was a span of 8 bases. The germline gives CDR1 SEHNR, CDR2 FQNEAQ (reference sequence). This CDR3 has 13 amino acids. CDR3 sequence: CASSVQSNTEAFF. In DNA, the CDR3 is TGTGCCAGCAGCGTCCAATCGAACACTGAAGCTTTCTTT.

The chain couples TRBV7-9 to TRBJ1-5; TRBD1 might be the D (5 bases). The CDR3 is 13 amino acids. Germline CDR1 reads SEHNR; CDR2 reads FQNEAQ (reference sequence). V shed 5 bases and J shed 9 bases, with 14 bases lying between them. The CDR3, as DNA: TGTGCCAGCAGCGTAGGGGCGGTTCGGCCCCAGCATTTT. Amino acid sequence: CASSVGAVRPQHF.

This chain joins TRBV27 and TRBJ1-1, with 9 bases lining up with TRBD1. The CDR3 runs 15 residues. The ends lost 5 bases at V and 1 base at J; junction bases unmatched: 5. Germline V gene lookup returns CDR1 MNHEY and CDR2 SMNVEV (reference sequence). CDR3 loop: CASSLTTGGNTEAFF. CDR3 nucleotide sequence: TGTGCCAGCAGTCTTACGACAGGGGGGAACACTGAAGCTTTCTTT.

This chain joins TRBV23-1 and TRBJ1-5; no clear D gene. TRBV23-1 is sorted into the ORF group, with uncertain function. The CDR3 runs 19 residues. V lost 0 bases and J lost 0, with 18 bases in between. CDR3 amino acids: CASSQSSTTDFHSNQPQHF. DNA for the CDR3: TGCGCCAGCAGTCAATCCAGCACGACTGATTTCCATAGCAATCAGCCCCAGCATTTT.

This clone is deemed medium-sized (0.01 to 0.1%). The chain links TRBV2 to TRBJ2-1; weak D call: TRBD1 (5 bases). This CDR3 has 16 residues. Germline V gene lookup returns CDR1 SNHLY and CDR2 FYNNEI. V was trimmed by 7 bases and J by 0 bases, leaving 16 bases between them. The CDR3 DNA reads as TGTGCCAGCACCTACGACAGCCCGAGCTCCTACAATGAGCAGTTCTTC. Translation gives CASTYDSPSSYNEQFF. The variable domain in full, with the rest retrieved from reference TRBV2 and TRBJ2-1, is EPEVTQTPSHQVTQMGQEVILRCVPISNHLYFYWYRQILGQKVEFLVSFYNNEISEKSEIFDDQFSVERPDGSNFTLKIRSTKLEDSAMYFCASTYDSPSSYNEQFFGPGTRLTVL.

This clone was found once. The chain links TRBV7-6 to TRBJ2-1; D uncertain. The V end was cut by 7 bases, the J end by 7 bases, with 11 bases between. Germline values: CDR1 SGHVS, CDR2 FNYEAQ. This CDR3 spans 12 amino acids. CDR3 bases: TGTGCCAGCACCGGCGGTGGGAATGAGCAGTTCTTC. Protein product: CASTGGGNEQFF.

The chain is built from TRBV20-1 and TRBJ2-3, with D tentatively TRBD2 (5 bases). The CDR3 is 11 residues long. CDR1 is DFQATT and CDR2 is SNEGSKA in the germline V gene (reference sequence). CDR3 in DNA: TGCAGCGCCGCACGGGGAGATACGCAGTATTTT. It specifies CSAARGDTQYF.

The chain recombines TRBV6-6 with TRBJ2-1, with D uncertain. The V gene's germline CDR1 is MNHNY and CDR2 SVGAGI (reference sequence). Trimming took 0 bases from V and 7 from J, leaving 10 bases between them. The CDR3 length is 14 residues. The CDR3 DNA reads as TGTGCCAGCAGTTACTCGAGATACGGGAATGAGCAGTTCTTC. Protein: CASSYSRYGNEQFF.

V usage is TRBV7-2 and J usage is TRBJ1-2; 7 bases match TRBD1. The CDR3 is 13 residues long. CDR1 SGHTA and CDR2 FQGNSA come from the germline V gene. V lost 5 bases to trimming and J lost 8 bases; unmatched junction nucleotides: 8. This CDR3 is CASSREGARGYTF. The CDR3, as DNA: TGTGCCAGCAGCCGCGAGGGGGCAAGAGGCTACACCTTC.

V usage is TRBV2 and J usage is TRBJ2-7; 7 bases align to TRBD1. Germline V gene sequence: CDR1 SNHLY, CDR2 FYNNEI. V shed 7 bases and J 3 bases; nucleotides not matched to a gene: 9. The CDR3 covers 14 residues. CDR3 sequence reads: CASMGTDHSYEQYF. In nucleotides, the CDR3 is TGTGCCAGCATGGGGACAGACCACAGCTACGAGCAGTACTTC.

CDR3 nucleotides: TGTGCCAGCAGGGAGACAGGGAACTATGGCTACACCTTC. It translates to CASRETGNYGYTF. V gene TRBV25-1 combines with J gene TRBJ1-2, with 7 bases identical to TRBD1. In germline, CDR1 is MGHDK, CDR2 SYGVNS. Unmatched junction bases numbered 3, after V lost 6 bases and J lost 2 bases. The CDR3 has 13 residues.

This chain uses TRBV7-8 with TRBJ2-3; D gene unclear. The germline V and J ends were trimmed by 5 bases and 0 bases, with 3 bases remaining between them. In germline, CDR1 is SGHVS, CDR2 FQNEAQ. This CDR3 is 12 amino acids long. CDR3 sequence reads: CASSLSTDTQYF. CDR3 sequence (DNA): TGTGCCAGCAGCCTTAGCACAGATACGCAGTATTTT. The whole variable domain, filled in from reference TRBV7-8 and TRBJ2-3, reads GAGVSQSPRYKVAKRGQDVALRCDPISGHVSLFWYQQALGQGPEFLTYFQNEAQLDKSGLPSDRFFAERPEGSVSTLKIQRTQQEDSAVYLCASSLSTDTQYFGPGTRLTVL.

The gene calls are TRBV7-9 and TRBJ2-5; 7 bases line up with TRBD2. Germline CDR1 reads SEHNR; CDR2 reads FQNEAQ (reference sequence). Losses at the gene ends were 5 bases for V and 1 base for J; bases not matched to a gene: 13. The CDR3 consists of 17 residues. CDR3 bases: TGTGCCAGCAGCGCTGCTAGCGGCCATGGGGGCCAAGAGACCCAGTACTTC. Translated, it gives CASSAASGHGGQETQYF.

The rearrangement links TRBV9 to TRBJ2-1; D is unresolved. The CDR3 consists of 16 residues. The V and J ends lost 0 bases and 6 bases respectively, with 16 bases between them. Germline CDR1 is SGDLS and CDR2 is YYNGEE. CDR3 DNA: TGTGCCAGCAGCGTAGGACTCACTGCTAAGGCCAATGAGCAGTTCTTC. Its protein product is CASSVGLTAKANEQFF.

The rearrangement links TRBV7-2 to TRBJ2-5, with D maybe TRBD1 (6 bases). The CDR3 has 14 residues. The V and J ends lost 3 bases and 5 bases respectively, with 13 bases between them. The germline V gene encodes CDR1 SGHTA and CDR2 FQGNSA. The CDR3 DNA is TGTGCCAGCAGCTTTTATGGACAGTCGGAGACCCAGTACTTC. It is translated as CASSFYGQSETQYF.

This chain links TRBV27 with TRBJ2-3, with TRBD2 identical over 7 bases. V lost 2 bases, J lost 3 bases, and 5 bases stayed unmatched. CDR3 length: 15 residues. CDR1 and CDR2 (germline): MNHEY, SMNVEV (reference sequence). The CDR3 nucleotides read TGTGCCAGCAGTTTAGGGCTAGCGGAAACAGATACGCAGTATTTT. It yields the protein CASSLGLAETDTQYF.

The DNA for the CDR3 is TGTGCCATCAGTTCCGGGACTGAGCAGTTCTTC. It is translated as CAISSGTEQFF. The V call is TRBV10-3, the J call TRBJ2-1; D could derive from TRBD1 or TRBD2 (5 bases each). Germline V gives CDR1 ENHRY, CDR2 SYGVKD. The CDR3 is 11 amino acids. Trimming shortened V by 5 bases and J by 9 bases, and 8 bases separated the two germline ends.